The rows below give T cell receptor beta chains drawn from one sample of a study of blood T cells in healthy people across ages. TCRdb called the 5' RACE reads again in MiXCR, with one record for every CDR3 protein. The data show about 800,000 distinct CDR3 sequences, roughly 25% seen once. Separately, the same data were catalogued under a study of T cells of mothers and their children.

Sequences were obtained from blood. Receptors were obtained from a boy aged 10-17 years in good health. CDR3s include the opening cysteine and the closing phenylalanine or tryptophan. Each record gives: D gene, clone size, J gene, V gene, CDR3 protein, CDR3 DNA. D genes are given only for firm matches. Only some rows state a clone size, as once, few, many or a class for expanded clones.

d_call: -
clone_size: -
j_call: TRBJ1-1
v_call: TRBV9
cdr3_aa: CASSVVGAGEAFF
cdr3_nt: TGTGCCAGCAGCGTTGTGGGTGCTGGCGAAGCTTTCTTT

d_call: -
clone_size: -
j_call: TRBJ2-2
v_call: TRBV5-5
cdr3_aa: CASSLDPVGMDTGELFF
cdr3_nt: TGTGCCAGCAGCCTCGATCCCGTAGGGATGGACACCGGGGAGCTGTTTTTT

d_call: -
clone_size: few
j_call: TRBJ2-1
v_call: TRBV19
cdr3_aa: CASSTNSGSYNEQFF
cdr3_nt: TGTGCCAGTAGTACAAACAGCGGCTCCTACAATGAGCAGTTCTTC

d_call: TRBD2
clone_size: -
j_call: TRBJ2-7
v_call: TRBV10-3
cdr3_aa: CAISELLAGVGGEQYF
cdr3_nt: TGTGCCATCAGTGAGTTACTAGCGGGAGTCGGGGGCGAGCAGTACTTC

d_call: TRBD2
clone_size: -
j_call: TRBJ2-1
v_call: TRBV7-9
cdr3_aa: CASSLTAGGPEGGNEQFF
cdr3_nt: TGTGCCAGCAGCTTAACAGCGGGGGGGCCCGAAGGGGGCAATGAGCAGTTCTTC

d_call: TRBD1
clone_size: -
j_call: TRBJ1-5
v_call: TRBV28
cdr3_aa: CASSVQGWDQPQHF
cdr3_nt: TGTGCCAGCAGTGTACAGGGGTGGGATCAGCCCCAGCATTTT

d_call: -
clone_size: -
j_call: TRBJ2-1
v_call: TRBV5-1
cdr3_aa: CASRLSGGGNEQFF
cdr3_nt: TGCGCCAGCCGCCTTTCAGGCGGTGGGAATGAGCAGTTCTTC

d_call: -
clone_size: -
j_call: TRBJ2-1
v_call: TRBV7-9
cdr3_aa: CASSPRDGDNEQFF
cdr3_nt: TGTGCCAGCAGCCCCCGGGACGGCGACAATGAGCAGTTCTTC

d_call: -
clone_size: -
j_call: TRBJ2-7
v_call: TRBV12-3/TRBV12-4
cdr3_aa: CASSPSDFSSYEQYF
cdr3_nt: TGTGCCAGCAGTCCGTCGGACTTTTCCTCCTACGAGCAGTACTTC

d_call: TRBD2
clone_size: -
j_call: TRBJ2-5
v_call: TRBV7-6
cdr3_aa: CASTSGVAGIQETQYF
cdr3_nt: TGTGCCAGCACCTCGGGGGTAGCGGGGATACAAGAGACCCAGTACTTC

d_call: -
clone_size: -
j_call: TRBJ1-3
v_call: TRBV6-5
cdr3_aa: CATQQSSGNTIYF
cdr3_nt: TGTGCCACACAACAGAGCTCTGGAAACACCATATATTTT

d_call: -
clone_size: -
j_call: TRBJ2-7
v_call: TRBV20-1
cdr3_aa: CSARPGLSYEQYF
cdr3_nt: TGCAGTGCCAGGCCAGGGTTGTCATACGAGCAGTACTTC

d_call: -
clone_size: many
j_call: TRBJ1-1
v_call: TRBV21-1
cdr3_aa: CASSKATEAFF
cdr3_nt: TGTGCCAGCAGCAAGGCGACTGAAGCTTTCTTT

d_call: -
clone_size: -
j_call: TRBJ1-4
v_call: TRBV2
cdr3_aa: CASSRRANEKLFF
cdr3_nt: TGTGCCAGCAGCAGACGGGCTAATGAAAAACTGTTTTTT

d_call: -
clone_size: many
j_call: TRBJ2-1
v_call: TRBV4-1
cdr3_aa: CASSQDQDYNEQFF
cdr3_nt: TGCGCCAGCAGCCAAGATCAGGACTACAATGAGCAGTTCTTC

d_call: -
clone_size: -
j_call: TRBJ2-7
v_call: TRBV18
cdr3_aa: CASSPIGPGEQYF
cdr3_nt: TGTGCCAGCTCACCAATAGGACCGGGCGAGCAGTACTTC

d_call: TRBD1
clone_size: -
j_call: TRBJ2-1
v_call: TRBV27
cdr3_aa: CASSPSPTGAYEQFF
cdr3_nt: TGTGCCAGCAGTCCCTCCCCGACAGGGGCATATGAGCAGTTCTTC

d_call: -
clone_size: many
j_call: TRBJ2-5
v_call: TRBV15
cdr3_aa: CATSRDVSGEETQYF
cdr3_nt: TGTGCCACCAGCAGAGATGTGTCAGGGGAAGAGACCCAGTACTTC

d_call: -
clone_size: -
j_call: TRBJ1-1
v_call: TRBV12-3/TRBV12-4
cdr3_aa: CASSPQNLAFF
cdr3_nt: TGTGCCAGCAGTCCCCAAAATCTGGCTTTCTTT

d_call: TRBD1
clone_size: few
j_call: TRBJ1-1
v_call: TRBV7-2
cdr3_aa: CASSSQGVSMNTEAFF
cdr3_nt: TGTGCCAGCAGTTCACAGGGGGTGAGCATGAACACTGAAGCTTTCTTT

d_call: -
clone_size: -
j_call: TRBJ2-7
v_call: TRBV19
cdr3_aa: CASSTVSSYEQYF
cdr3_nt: TGTGCCAGCTCAACAGTGAGCTCCTACGAGCAGTACTTC

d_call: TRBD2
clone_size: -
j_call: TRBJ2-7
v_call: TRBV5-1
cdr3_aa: CASSLVAGADEQYF
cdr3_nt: TGCGCCAGCAGCTTGGTGGCGGGAGCCGACGAGCAGTACTTC

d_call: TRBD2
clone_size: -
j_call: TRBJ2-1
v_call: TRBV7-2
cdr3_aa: CASSFRRGMKLGEQFF
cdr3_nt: TGTGCCAGCAGCTTTCGGCGGGGGATGAAATTGGGTGAGCAGTTCTTC

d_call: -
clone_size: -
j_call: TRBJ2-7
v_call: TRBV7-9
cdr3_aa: CASSEQTVAYEQYF
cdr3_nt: TGTGCCAGCAGCGAGCAGACCGTAGCCTACGAGCAGTACTTC

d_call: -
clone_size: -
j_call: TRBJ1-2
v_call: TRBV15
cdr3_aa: CATSKGGDGYTF
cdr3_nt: TGTGCCACCAGCAAAGGCGGGGATGGCTACACCTTC

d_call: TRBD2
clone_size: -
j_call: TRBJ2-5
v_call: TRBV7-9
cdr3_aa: CASSLERLAGEQETQYF
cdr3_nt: TGTGCCAGCAGCTTAGAGCGACTAGCGGGGGAACAAGAGACCCAGTACTTC

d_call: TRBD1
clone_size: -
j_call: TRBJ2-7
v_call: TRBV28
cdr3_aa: CASSLGGTGFHEQYF
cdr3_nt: TGTGCCAGCAGTTTAGGTGGGACAGGGTTTCACGAGCAGTACTTC

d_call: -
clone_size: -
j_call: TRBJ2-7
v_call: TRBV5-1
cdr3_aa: CASSLQGRTYEQYF
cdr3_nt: TGCGCCAGCAGCTTGCAAGGACGGACCTACGAGCAGTACTTC

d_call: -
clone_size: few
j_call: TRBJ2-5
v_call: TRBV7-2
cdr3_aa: CASSLIPWEQYF
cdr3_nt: TGTGCCAGCAGCTTAATTCCCTGGGAGCAGTACTTC

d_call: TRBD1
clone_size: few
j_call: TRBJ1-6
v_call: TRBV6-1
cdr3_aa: CASSGHPGQGNSPLHF
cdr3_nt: TGTGCCAGCAGTGGCCACCCGGGACAGGGTAATTCACCCCTCCACTTT

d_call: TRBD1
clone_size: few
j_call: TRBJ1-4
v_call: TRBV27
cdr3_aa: CASSPWDRRPTNEKLFF
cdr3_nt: TGTGCCAGCAGTCCCTGGGACAGGAGGCCAACTAATGAAAAACTGTTTTTT

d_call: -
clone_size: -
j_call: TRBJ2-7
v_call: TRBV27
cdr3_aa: CASKVFDSSYEQYF
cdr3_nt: TGTGCCAGCAAGGTTTTCGACAGCTCCTACGAGCAGTACTTC

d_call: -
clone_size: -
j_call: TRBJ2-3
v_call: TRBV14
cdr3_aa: CASSQGLGLLTDTQYF
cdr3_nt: TGTGCCAGCAGCCAAGGTCTGGGACTTCTCACAGATACGCAGTATTTT

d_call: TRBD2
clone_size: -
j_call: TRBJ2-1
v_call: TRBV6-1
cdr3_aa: CAILADSYNEQFF
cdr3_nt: TGTGCCATCCTAGCGGACTCCTACAATGAGCAGTTCTTC

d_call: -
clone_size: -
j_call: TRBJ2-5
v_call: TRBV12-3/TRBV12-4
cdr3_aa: CASTTGYQETQYF
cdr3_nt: TGTGCCAGCACCACAGGGTACCAAGAGACCCAGTACTTC

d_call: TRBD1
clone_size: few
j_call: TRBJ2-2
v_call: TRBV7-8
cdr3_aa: CASSRAGTVTGELFF
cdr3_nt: TGTGCCAGCAGCCGAGCCGGGACAGTTACCGGGGAGCTGTTTTTT